This T cell receptor beta chain was retrieved from a study of CD8 T cells in Susac syndrome. This CDR3 spans 15 amino acids. V shed 5 bases, J shed 5 bases, and the junction held 9 bases outside the gene matches. Germline assignment: CDR1 SGHNT and CDR2 YYREEE (reference sequence). Reverse transcription used roughly 0.45 to 1 ug RNA and random hexamers. The CDR3 of TCR beta was amplified by immunoSEQ multiplex PCR across 54 Vbeta and 13 Jbeta. TCRdb used MiXCR to reprocess the immunoSEQ multiplex PCR reads, holding one entry per CDR3 protein. The sample consists of 250,000 to 300,000 distinct CDR3 sequences, about nine tenths of them appearing once. The multiple sclerosis controls consisted of treatment-naive patients with relapsing-remitting disease, either stable or active. The TEMRA cells underwent FACS enrichment, while the CD8+ and CD4+ T cells underwent negative isolation.

Sequenced: CD8+ T cells from PBMCs. This sequence was found in a human donor with multiple sclerosis. The chain combines TRBV5-4 with TRBJ2-2; TRBD1 agrees at 7 bases. CDR3 sequence (DNA): TGTGCCAGCAGTAAACGACAGGGACGGACCGGGGAGCTGTTTTTT. Translation: CASSKRQGRTGELFF.